The 2 T cell receptor beta chains in this list originate from one sample, sequenced in a study of PD-1 blockade in classical Hodgkin lymphoma. The assay was immunoSEQ multiplex PCR, and TCRdb's table has in-frame clones only and misses some. Found here are approximately 9,000 clones, approximately 88% of them singletons; the top ten hold less than 2%. Time point meaning: cycle 4 day 1 (C4D1), after 5 to 7 weeks of nivolumab. Every patient relapsed after autologous stem cell transplantation, and brentuximab vedotin exposure varied. Magnetic negative selection was used to purify CD4+ T cells from thawed PBMCs. The sample in question was CD4+ T cells from blood, obtained before the fourth cycle of nivolumab. The receptor source for this set is a human donor with classical Hodgkin lymphoma.

V and J are TRBV28 and TRBJ2-7; 10 bases align to TRBD1. CDR3 size: 14 residues. Trimming cost V 4 bases and J 11 bases; bases outside gene matches: 11. CDR1 and CDR2 from the germline V gene are MDHEN and SYDVKM. CDR3 DNA sequence: TGTGCCAGCAGTTCGGGGACAGGGGCCGAGGGGAAGTACTTC. This translates into CASSSGTGAEGKYF.

This chain connects TRBV7-9 to TRBJ1-6, with 8 positions matching TRBD1. Per the germline V gene, CDR1 is SEHNR and CDR2 is FQNEAQ (reference sequence). Trimming removed 4 bases from V and 7 bases from J; junction bases left unmatched: 6. This CDR3 region has 15 residues. The CDR3 spells CASSSGTGSNSPLHF. The CDR3 bases are TGTGCCAGCAGCTCCGGGACAGGATCCAATTCACCCCTCCACTTT. Full variable domain (remainder filled in from reference TRBV7-9 and TRBJ1-6): DTGVSQNPRHKITKRGQNVTFRCDPISEHNRLYWYRQTLGQGPEFLTYFQNEAQLEKSRLLSDRFSAERPKGSFSTLEIQRTEQGDSAMYLCASSSGTGSNSPLHFGNGTRLTVT.